One TCR beta chain is described in this entry. The entry originates in a study of control samples from healthy donors and cancer patients. Trimming pared 6 bases from V and 0 bases from J, leaving 17 bases between. The CDR3 is 16 amino acids. CDR1 and CDR2 (germline): MDHEN, SYDVKM. TCRdb's table, derived via immunoSEQ multiplex PCR, lists solely in-frame clones and lacks some. The sample consists of 150,000 to 200,000 clones, 91% of them appearing once. Sequenced: blood. The sequence was collected from a woman in her twenties or thirties in good health. This rearrangement joins TRBV28 to TRBJ1-1, with D perhaps TRBD1 (6 bases). The DNA of the CDR3 is TGTGCCAGCAGCCCTCACCAGGGACAACTGAACACTGAAGCTTTCTTT. Translation: CASSPHQGQLNTEAFF. The full variable domain, in which reference TRBV28 and TRBJ1-1 provide the parts outside the CDR3, is DVKVTQSSRYLVKRTGEKVFLECVQDMDHENMFWYRQDPGLGLRLIYFSYDVKMKEKGDIPEGYSVSREKKERFSLILESASTNQTSMYLCASSPHQGQLNTEAFFGQGTRLTVV.